The present entry profiles one T cell receptor (beta chain) with its context. What it binds is unknown. The data originate from a study of cytomegalovirus exposure and HLA in healthy donors. Findings of the study overall: Overall, roughly 170 TCR beta chains were annotated as cytomegalovirus-associated.

The PCR ran on 60 Vbeta and 13 Jbeta primers. Data came from immunoSEQ multiplex PCR; TCRdb stores just in-frame clones and leaves some out. This table holds about 150,000 clones, 82% found once. CDR3 length: 12 amino acids. The V gene is TRBV21-1, the J gene TRBJ1-1; TRBD1, the table's D call, lacks a check against the DNA. TRBV21-1 is flagged as a pseudogene. What was sequenced was PBMCs. This receptor was taken from a woman between 50 and 59 years old in good health and CMV-seropositive. The CDR3 is CASKGERAEAFF. The CDR3 region has the DNA TGTGCCAGCAAGGGGGAGAGGGCCGAAGCTTTCTTT.